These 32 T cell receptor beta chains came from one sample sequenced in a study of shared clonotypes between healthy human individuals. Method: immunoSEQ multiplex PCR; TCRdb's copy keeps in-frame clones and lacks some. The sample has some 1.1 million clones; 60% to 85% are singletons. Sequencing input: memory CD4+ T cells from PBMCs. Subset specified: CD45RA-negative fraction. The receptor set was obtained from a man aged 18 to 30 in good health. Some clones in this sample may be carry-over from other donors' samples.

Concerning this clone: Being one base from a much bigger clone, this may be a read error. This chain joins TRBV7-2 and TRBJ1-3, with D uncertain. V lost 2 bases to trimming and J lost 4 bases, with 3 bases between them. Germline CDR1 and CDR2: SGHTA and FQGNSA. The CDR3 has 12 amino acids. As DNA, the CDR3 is TGTGCCAGCAGCTTACAGGGAAACACCATATATTTT. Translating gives CASSLQGNTIYF.

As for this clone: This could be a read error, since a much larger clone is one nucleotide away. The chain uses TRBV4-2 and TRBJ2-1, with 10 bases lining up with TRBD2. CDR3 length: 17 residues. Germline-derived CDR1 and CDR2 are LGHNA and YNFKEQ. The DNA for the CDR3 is TGTGCCAACAGCCAAGCCCTAGCGGGAGCGTCCTACAATGAGCAGTTCTTC. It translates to CANSQALAGASYNEQFF.

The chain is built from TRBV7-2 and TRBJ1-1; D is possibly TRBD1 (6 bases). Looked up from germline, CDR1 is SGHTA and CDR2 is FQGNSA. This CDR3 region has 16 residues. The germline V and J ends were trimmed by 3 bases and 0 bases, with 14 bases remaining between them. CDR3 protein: CASSLLAGAMNTEAFF. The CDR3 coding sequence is TGTGCCAGCAGCTTGTTGGCAGGGGCTATGAACACTGAAGCTTTCTTT.

The CDR3 loop reads CASSARGTRTYEQYF. The DNA for the CDR3 is TGTGCCAGCTCAGCCAGGGGGACACGCACCTACGAGCAGTACTTC. J is TRBJ2-7 and V is TRBV18, with 7 bases that match TRBD1. The CDR3 totals 15 residues. The germline CDR1 and CDR2 sequences are KGHSH and LQKENI. Germline trimming cut 5 bases from V and 2 bases from J; bases unmatched to any gene: 9.

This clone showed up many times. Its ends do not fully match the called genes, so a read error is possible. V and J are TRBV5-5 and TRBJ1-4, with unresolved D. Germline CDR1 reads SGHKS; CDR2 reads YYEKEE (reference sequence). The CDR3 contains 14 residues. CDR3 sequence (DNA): TGTGCCAGCAGCTTGGGTCAGACTACTGAAAAACTGTTTTTT. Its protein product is CASSLGQTTEKLFF. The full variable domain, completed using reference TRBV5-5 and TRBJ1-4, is DAGVTQSPTHLIKTRGQQVTLRCSPISGHKSVSWYQQVLGQGPQFIFQYYEKEERGRGNFPDRFSARQFPNYSSELNVNALLLGDSALYLCASSLGQTTEKLFFGSGTQLSVL.

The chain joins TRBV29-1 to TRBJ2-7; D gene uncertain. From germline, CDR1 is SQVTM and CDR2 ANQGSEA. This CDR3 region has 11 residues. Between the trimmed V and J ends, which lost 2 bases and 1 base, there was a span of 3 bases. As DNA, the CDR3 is TGCAGCGTTGAAAAATCCTACGAGCAGTACTTC. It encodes CSVEKSYEQYF.

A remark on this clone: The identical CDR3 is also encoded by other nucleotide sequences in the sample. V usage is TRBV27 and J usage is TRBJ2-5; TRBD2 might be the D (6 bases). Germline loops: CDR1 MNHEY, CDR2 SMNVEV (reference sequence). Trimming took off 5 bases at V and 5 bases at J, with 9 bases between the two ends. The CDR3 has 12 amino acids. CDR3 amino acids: CASSPRGETQYF. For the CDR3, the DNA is TGTGCCAGCAGTCCGCGGGGCGAGACCCAGTACTTC.

DNA of the CDR3: TGCGCCAGCAGCCTCGGGGACAGGCGGGAGACCCAGTACTTC. Amino acids: CASSLGDRRETQYF. V gene TRBV4-3 combines with J gene TRBJ2-5; TRBD1 aligns across 8 bases. V lost 4 bases to trimming and J lost 5 bases; unmatched junction nucleotides: 6. CDR1 and CDR2 (germline): LGHNA, YSLEER. The CDR3 covers 14 residues.

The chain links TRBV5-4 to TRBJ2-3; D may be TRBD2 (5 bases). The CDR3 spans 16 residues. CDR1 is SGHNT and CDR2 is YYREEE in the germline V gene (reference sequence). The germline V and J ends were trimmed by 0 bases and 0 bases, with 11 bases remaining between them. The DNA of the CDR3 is TGTGCCAGCAGCTTGGCCGAGCGGACTAGCACAGATACGCAGTATTTT. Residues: CASSLAERTSTDTQYF.

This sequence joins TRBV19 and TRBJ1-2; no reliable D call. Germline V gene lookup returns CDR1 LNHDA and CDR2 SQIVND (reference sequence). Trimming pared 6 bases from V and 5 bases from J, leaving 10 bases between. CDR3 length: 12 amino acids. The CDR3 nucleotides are TGTGCCAGTAGGGACGGCGGGTATGGCTACACCTTC. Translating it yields CASRDGGYGYTF. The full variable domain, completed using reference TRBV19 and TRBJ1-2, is DGGITQSPKYLFRKEGQNVTLSCEQNLNHDAMYWYRQDPGQGLRLIYYSQIVNDFQKGDIAEGYSVSREKKESFPLTVTSAQKNPTAFYLCASRDGGYGYTFGSGTRLTVV.

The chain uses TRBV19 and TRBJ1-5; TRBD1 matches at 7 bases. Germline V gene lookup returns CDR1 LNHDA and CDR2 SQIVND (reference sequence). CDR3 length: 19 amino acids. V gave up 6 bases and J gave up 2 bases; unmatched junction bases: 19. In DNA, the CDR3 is TGTGCCAGTAGATCACGGGACGCTTTAAGGGGGCTGGGCAATCAGCCCCAGCATTTT. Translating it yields CASRSRDALRGLGNQPQHF.

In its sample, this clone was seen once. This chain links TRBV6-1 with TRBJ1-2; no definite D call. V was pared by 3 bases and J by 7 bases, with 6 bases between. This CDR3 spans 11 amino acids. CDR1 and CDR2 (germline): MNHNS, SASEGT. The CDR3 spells CASSDWGGYTF. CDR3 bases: TGTGCCAGCAGTGATTGGGGTGGCTACACCTTC.

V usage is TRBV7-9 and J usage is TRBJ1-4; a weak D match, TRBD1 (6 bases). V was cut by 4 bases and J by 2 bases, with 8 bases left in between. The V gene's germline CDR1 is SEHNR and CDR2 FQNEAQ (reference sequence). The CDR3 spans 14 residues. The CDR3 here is CASSSQGTNEKLFF. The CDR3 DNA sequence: TGTGCCAGCAGCTCTCAGGGGACTAATGAAAAACTGTTTTTT.

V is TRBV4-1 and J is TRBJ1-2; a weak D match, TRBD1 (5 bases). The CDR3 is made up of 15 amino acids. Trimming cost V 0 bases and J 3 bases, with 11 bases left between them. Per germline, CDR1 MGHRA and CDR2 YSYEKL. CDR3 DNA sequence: TGCGCCAGCAGCCAAGATACCCTAGGGGACTATGGCTACACCTTC. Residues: CASSQDTLGDYGYTF.

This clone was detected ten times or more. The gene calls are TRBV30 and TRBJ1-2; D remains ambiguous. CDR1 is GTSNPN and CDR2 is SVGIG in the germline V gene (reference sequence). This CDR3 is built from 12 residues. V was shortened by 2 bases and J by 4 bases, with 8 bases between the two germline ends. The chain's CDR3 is CAWSSGAYGYTF. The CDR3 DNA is TGTGCCTGGAGTTCGGGCGCCTATGGCTACACCTTC.

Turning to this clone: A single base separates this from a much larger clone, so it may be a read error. The CDR3 protein is CASSLYMWTEVFF. CDR3 nucleotides: TGTGCCAGCTCATTATACATGTGGACTGAAGTTTTCTTT. This rearrangement joins TRBV18 to TRBJ1-1; D not resolved. Per the germline V gene, CDR1 is KGHSH and CDR2 is LQKENI. The length of the CDR3 is 13 residues. The full variable domain, rest sourced from reference TRBV18 and TRBJ1-1, is NAGVMQNPRHLVRRRGQEARLRCSPMKGHSHVYWYRQLPEEGLKFMVYLQKENIIDESGMPKERFSAEFPKEGPSILRIQQVVRGDSAAYFCASSLYMWTEVFFGQGTRLTVV.

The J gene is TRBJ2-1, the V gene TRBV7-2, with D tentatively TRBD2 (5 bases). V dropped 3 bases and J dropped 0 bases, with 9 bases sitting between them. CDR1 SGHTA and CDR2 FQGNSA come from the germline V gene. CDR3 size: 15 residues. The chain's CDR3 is CASSFDGSSYNEQFF. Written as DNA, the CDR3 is TGTGCCAGCAGCTTTGATGGGAGCTCCTACAATGAGCAGTTCTTC.

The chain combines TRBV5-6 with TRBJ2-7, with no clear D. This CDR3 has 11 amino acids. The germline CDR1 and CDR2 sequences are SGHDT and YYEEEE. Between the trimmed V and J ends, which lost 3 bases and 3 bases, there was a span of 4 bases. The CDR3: CASSYDYEQYF. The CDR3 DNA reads TGTGCCAGCAGCTACGACTACGAGCAGTACTTC.

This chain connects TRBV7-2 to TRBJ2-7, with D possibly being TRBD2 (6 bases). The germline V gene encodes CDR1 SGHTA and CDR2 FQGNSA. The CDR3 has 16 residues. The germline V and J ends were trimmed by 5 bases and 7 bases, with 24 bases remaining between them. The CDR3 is CASSRNRDFQIREQYF. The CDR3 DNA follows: TGTGCCAGCAGCCGAAACCGGGACTTCCAAATCCGGGAGCAGTACTTC. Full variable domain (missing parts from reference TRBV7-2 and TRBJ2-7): GAGVSQSPSNKVTEKGKDVELRCDPISGHTALYWYRQSLGQGLEFLIYFQGNSAPDKSGLPSDRFSAERTGGSVSTLTIQRTQQEDSAVYLCASSRNRDFQIREQYFGPGTRLTVT.

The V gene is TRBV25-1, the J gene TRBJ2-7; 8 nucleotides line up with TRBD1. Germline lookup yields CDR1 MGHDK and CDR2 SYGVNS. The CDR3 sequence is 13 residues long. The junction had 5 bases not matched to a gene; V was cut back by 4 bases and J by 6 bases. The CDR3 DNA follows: TGTGCCAGCAGTGTGTCAGGGGGCTTCGAGCAGTACTTC. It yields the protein CASSVSGGFEQYF.

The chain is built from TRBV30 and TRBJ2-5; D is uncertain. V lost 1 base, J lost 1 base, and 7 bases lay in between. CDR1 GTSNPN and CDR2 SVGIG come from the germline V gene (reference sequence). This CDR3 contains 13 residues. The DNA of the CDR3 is TGTGCCTGGAGTGGCCTGATCCAAGAGACCCAGTACTTC. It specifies CAWSGLIQETQYF.

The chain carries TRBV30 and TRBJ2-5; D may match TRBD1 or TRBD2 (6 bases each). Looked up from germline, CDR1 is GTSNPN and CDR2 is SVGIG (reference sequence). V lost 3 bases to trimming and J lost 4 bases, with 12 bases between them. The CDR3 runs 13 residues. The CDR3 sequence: CAWRGGGRETQYF. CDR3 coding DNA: TGTGCCTGGAGAGGAGGGGGGAGAGAGACCCAGTACTTC.

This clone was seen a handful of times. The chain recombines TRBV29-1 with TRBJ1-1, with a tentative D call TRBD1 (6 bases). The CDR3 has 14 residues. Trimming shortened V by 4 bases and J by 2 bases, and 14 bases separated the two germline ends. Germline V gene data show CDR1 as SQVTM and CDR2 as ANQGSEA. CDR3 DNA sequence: TGCAGCGTTGGGCAGGGGTATATCAACACTGAAGCTTTCTTT. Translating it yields CSVGQGYINTEAFF.

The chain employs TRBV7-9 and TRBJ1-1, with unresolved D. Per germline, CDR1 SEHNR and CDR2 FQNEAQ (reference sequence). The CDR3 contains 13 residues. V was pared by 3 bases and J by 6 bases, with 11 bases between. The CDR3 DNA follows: TGTGCCAGCAGCTTTTTTTCTGCGGCTGAAGCTTTCTTT. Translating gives CASSFFSAAEAFF.

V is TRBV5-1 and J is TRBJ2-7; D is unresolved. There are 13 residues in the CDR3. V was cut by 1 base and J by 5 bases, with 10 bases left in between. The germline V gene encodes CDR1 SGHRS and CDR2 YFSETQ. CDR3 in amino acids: CASSLSPSNEQYF. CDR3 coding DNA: TGCGCCAGCAGCTTGTCCCCTTCGAACGAGCAGTACTTC.

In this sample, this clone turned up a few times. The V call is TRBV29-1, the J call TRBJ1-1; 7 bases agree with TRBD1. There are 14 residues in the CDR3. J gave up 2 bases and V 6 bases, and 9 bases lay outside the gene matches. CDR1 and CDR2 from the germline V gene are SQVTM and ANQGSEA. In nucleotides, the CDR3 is TGCAGCGTAAAGACAGGGATGGGTAACACTGAAGCTTTCTTT. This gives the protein CSVKTGMGNTEAFF.

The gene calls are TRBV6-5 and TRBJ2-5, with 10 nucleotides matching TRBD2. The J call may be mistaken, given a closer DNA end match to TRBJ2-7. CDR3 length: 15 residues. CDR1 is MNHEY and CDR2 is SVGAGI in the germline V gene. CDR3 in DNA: TGTGCCAGCAGTCGTAGCGGGGGGAGCTCCTACGAGCAGTACTTC. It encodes CASSRSGGSSYEQYF.

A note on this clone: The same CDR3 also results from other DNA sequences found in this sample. The CDR3 region is CASSLGGRRNYGYTF. The CDR3 nucleotides are TGCGCCAGCAGCTTGGGTGGAAGAAGGAACTATGGCTACACCTTC. The chain carries TRBV5-1 and TRBJ1-2, with D unclear. Trimming removed 0 bases from V and 2 bases from J, with 11 bases in between. Germline lookup yields CDR1 SGHRS and CDR2 YFSETQ. The CDR3 is 15 residues long.

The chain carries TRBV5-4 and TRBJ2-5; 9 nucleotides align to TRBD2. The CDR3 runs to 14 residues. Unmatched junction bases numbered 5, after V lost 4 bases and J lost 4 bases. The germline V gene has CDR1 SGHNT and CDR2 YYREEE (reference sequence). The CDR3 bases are TGTGCCAGCAGCCGCGGGGGGGCCCCAGAGACCCAGTACTTC. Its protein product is CASSRGGAPETQYF. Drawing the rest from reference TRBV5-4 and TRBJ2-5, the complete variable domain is ETGVTQSPTHLIKTRGQQVTLRCSSQSGHNTVSWYQQALGQGPQFIFQYYREEENGRGNFPPRFSGLQFPNYSSELNVNALELDDSALYLCASSRGGAPETQYFGPGTRLLVL.

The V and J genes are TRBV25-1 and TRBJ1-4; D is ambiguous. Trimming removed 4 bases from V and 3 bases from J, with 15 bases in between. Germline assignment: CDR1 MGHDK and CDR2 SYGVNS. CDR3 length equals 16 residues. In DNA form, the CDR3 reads TGTGCCAGCAGTGGCCGTATCGGGGTTTCTAATGAAAAACTGTTTTTT. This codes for CASSGRIGVSNEKLFF.

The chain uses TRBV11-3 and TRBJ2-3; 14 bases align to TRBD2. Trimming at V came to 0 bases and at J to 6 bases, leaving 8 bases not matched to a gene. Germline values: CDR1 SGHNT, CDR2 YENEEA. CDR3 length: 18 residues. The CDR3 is CASSLDPGGLAGADTQYF. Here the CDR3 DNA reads TGTGCCAGCAGCTTAGACCCCGGGGGACTAGCGGGAGCTGATACGCAGTATTTT.

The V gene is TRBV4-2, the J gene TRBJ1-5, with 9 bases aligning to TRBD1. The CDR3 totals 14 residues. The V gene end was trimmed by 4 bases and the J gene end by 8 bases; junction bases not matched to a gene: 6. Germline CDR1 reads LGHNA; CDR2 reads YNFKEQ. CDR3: CASSLDRGMEPQHF. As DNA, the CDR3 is TGTGCCAGCAGCCTTGACAGGGGGATGGAGCCCCAGCATTTT.